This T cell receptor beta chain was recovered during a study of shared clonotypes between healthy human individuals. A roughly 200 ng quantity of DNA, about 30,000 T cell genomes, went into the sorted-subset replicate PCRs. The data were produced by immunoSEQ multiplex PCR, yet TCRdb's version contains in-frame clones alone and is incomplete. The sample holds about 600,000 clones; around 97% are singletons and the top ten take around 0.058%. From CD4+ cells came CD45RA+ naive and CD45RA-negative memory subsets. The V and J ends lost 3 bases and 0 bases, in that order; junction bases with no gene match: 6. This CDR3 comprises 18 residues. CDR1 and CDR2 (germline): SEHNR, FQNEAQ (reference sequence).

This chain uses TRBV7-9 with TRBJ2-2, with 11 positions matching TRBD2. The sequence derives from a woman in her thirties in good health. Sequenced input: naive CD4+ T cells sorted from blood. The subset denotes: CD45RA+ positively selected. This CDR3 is CASSFHLAGGPNTGELFF. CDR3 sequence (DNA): TGTGCCAGCAGCTTTCACCTAGCGGGAGGCCCGAACACCGGGGAGCTGTTTTTT.